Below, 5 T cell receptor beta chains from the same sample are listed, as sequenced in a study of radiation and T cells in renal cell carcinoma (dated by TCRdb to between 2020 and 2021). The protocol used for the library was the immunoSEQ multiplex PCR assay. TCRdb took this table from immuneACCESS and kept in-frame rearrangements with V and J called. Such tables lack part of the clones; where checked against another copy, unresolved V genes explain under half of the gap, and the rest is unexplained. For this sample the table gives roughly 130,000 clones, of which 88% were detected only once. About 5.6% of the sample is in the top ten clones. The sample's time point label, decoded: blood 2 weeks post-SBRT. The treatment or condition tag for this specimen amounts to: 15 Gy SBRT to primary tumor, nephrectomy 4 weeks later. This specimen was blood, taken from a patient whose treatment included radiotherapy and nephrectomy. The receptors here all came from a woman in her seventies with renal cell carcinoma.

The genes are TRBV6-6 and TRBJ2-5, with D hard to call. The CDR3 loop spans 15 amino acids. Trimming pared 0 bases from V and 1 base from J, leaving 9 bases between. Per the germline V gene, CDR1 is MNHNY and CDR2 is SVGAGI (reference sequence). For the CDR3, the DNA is TGTGCCAGCAGTTACTCGAGCTCCTCCCAAGAGACCCAGTACTTC. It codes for CASSYSSSSQETQYF.

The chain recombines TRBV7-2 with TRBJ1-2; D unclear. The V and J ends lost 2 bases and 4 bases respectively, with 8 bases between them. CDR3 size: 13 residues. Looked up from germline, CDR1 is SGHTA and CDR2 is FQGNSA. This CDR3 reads CASSLRDAYGYTF. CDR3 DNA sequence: TGTGCCAGCAGCTTAAGGGATGCCTATGGCTACACCTTC.

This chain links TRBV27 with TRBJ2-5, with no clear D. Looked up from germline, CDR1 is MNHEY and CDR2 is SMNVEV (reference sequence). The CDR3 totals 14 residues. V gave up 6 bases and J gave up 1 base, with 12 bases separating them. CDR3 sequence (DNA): TGTGCCAGCAGCCTAACGAGCAGCCAAGAGACCCAGTACTTC. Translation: CASSLTSSQETQYF.

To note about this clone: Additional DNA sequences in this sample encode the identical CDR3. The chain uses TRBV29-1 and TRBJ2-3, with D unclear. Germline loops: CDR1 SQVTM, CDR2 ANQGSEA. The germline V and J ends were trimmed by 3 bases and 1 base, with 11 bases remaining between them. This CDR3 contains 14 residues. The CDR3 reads CSVDSGGRTDTQYF. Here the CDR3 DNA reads TGCAGCGTTGATAGTGGCGGACGCACAGATACGCAGTATTTT.

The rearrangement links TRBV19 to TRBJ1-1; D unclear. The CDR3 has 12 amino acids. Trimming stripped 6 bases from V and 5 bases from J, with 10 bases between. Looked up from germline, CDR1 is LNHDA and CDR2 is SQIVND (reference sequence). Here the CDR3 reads CASRSGMTEAFF. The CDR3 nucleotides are TGTGCCAGTAGGAGCGGGATGACTGAAGCTTTCTTT.